This T cell receptor (beta chain) was captured in a study of T cell responses to AZD1222 COVID-19 vaccine. With respect to this clone: What it binds is unknown.

The method was immunoSEQ multiplex PCR; TCRdb's version includes in-frame clones alone and lacks a portion of them. Of roughly 110,000 clones in the sample, more than 70% were seen once. The CDR3 spans 14 residues. V lost 8 bases and J 7 bases, leaving 16 bases between the germline ends. CDR1 is KGHDR, CDR2 SFDVKD, per germline. Overall study results and limits: The CD4 TCRs associated with vaccination extended across spike and predominated at 160-218 and 743-854.

The TCR was taken from an adult in good health. This material consisted of peripheral blood, taken on day 0 of AZD1222 vaccination. V and J are TRBV24-1 and TRBJ2-2; D is possibly TRBD1 (6 bases). CDR3: CATTGDERGGELFF. The DNA for the CDR3 is TGTGCCACCACAGGGGACGAACGGGGCGGGGAGCTGTTTTTT.